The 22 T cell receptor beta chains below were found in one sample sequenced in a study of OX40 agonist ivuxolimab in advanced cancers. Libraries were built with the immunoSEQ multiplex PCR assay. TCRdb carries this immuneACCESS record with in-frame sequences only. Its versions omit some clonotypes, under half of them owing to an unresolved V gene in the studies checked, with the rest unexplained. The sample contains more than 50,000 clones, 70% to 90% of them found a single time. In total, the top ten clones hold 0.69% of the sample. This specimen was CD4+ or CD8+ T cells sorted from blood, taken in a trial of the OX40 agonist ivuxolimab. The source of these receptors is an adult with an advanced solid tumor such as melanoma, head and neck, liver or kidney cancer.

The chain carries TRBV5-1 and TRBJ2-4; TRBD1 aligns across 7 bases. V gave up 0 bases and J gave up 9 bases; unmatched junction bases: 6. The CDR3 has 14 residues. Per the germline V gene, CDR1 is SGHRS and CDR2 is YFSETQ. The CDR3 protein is CASSLERGRLIQYF. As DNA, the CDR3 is TGCGCCAGCAGCTTGGAGAGGGGGCGCCTCATTCAGTACTTC.

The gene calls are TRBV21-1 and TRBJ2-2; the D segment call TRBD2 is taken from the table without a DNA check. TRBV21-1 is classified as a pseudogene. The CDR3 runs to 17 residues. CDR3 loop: CASSRLAGGQNTGELFF. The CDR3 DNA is TGTGCCAGCAGCCGACTAGCGGGGGGCCAGAACACCGGGGAGCTGTTTTTT.

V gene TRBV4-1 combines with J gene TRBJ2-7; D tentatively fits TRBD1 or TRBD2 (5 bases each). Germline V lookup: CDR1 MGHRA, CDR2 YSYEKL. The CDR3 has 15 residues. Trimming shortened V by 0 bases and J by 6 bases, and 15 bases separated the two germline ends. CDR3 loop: CASSQDGFVGTEQYF. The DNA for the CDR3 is TGCGCCAGCAGCCAAGATGGTTTTGTGGGGACCGAGCAGTACTTC.

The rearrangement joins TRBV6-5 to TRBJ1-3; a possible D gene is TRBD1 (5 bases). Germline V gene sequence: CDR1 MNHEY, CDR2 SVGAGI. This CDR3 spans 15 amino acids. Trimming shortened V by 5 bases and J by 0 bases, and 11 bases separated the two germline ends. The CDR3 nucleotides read TGTGCCAGCAGTCGACTTGGGGCCTCTGGAAACACCATATATTTT. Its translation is CASSRLGASGNTIYF.

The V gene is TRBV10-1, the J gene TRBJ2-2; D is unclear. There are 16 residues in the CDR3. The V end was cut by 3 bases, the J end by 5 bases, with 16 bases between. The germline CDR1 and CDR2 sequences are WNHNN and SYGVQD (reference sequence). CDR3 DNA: TGCGCCAGCAGTGATGAAATAGTCGTAAGGACCGGGGAGCTGTTTTTT. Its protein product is CASSDEIVVRTGELFF.

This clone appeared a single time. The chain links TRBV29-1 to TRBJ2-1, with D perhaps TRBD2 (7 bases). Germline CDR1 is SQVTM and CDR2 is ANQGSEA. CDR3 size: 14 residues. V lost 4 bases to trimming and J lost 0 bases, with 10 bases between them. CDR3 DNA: TGCAGCGTTGGCGGGGGCGACTCCTACAATGAGCAGTTCTTC. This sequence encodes CSVGGGDSYNEQFF.

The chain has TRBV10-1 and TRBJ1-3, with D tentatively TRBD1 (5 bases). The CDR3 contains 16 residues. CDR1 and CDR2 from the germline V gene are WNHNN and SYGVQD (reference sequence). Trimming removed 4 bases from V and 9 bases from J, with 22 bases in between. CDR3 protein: CASSASRDLSIGTIYF. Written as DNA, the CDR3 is TGCGCCAGCAGTGCCTCCCGGGACCTCTCAATCGGCACCATATATTTT.

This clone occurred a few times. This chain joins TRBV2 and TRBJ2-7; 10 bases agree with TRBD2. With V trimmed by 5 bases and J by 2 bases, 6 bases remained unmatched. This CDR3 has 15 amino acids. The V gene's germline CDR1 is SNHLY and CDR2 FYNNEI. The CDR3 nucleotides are TGTGCCAGCAGTTATACTAGCGGGGAAGCCTACGAGCAGTACTTC. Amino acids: CASSYTSGEAYEQYF.

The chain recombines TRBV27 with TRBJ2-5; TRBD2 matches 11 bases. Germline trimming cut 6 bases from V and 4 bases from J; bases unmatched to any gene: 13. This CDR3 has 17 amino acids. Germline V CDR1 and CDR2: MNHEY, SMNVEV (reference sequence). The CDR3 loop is CASSRTSGPNPGETQYF. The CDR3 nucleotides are TGTGCCAGCAGCCGGACTAGCGGGCCCAACCCTGGAGAGACCCAGTACTTC.

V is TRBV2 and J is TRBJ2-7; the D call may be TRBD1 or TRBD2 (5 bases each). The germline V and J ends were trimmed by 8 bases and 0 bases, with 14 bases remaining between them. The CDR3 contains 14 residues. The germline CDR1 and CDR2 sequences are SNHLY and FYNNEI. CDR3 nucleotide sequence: TGTGCCAGCCTCAGTGCAGGGAGCTCCTACGAGCAGTACTTC. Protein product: CASLSAGSSYEQYF.

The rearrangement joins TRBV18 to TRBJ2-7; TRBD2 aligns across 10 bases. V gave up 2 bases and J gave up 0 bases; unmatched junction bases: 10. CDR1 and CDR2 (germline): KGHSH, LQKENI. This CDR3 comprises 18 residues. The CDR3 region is CASSPVGTSANPSYEQYF. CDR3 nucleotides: TGTGCCAGCTCACCAGTGGGGACTAGCGCTAACCCCTCCTACGAGCAGTACTTC.

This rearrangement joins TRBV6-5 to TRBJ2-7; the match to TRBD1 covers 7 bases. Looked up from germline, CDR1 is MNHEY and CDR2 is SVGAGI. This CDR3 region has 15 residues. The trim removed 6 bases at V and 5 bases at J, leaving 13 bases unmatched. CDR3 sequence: CASSPTRDRAHEQYF. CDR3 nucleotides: TGTGCCAGCAGCCCCACTCGAGACAGGGCCCACGAGCAGTACTTC.

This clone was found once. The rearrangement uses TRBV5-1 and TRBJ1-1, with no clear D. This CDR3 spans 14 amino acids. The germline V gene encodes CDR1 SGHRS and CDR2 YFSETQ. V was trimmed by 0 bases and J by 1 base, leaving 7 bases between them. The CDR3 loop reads CASSLVGENTEAFF. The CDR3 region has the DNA TGCGCCAGCAGCTTGGTTGGGGAGAACACTGAAGCTTTCTTT. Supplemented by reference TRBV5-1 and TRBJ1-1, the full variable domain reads KAGVTQTPRYLIKTRGQQVTLSCSPISGHRSVSWYQQTPGQGLQFLFEYFSETQRNKGNFPGRFSGRQFSNSRSEMNVSTLELGDSALYLCASSLVGENTEAFFGQGTRLTVV.

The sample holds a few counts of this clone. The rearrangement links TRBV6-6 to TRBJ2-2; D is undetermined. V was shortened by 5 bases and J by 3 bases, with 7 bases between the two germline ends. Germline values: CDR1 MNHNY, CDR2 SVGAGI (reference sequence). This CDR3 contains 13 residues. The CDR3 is CASSQTDTGELFF. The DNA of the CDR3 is TGTGCCAGCAGTCAAACGGACACCGGGGAGCTGTTTTTT.

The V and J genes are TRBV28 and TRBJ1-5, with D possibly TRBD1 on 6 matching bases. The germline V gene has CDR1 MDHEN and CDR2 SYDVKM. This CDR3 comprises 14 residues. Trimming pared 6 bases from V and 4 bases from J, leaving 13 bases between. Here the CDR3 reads CASRQGPGNQPQHF. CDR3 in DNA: TGTGCCAGCAGACAGGGCCCGGGGAATCAGCCCCAGCATTTT.

The CDR3 nucleotides are TGCGCCAGCAGGGCCCGGTTAGCGGGGGTAAGTGAGCAGTTCTTC. It translates to CASRARLAGVSEQFF. The chain couples TRBV5-1 to TRBJ2-1, with 9 nucleotides matching TRBD2. The V gene's germline CDR1 is SGHRS and CDR2 YFSETQ. The CDR3 runs 15 residues. The V gene end was trimmed by 5 bases and the J gene end by 9 bases; junction bases not matched to a gene: 12.

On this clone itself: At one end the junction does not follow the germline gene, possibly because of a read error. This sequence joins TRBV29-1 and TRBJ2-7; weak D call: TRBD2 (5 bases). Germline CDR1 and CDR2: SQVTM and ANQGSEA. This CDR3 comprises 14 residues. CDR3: CSVKDRGGSYEQYF. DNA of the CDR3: TGCAGCGTTAAAGACCGAGGAGGCTCCTACGAGCAGTACTTC.

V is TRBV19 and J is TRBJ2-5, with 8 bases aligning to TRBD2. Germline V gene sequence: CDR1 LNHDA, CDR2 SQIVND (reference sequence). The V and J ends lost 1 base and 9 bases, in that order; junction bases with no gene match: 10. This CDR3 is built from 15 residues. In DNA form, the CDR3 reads TGTGCCAGTAGTATAGCGAGGCAGTCCGGGGGGGCCCAGTACTTC. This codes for CASSIARQSGGAQYF.

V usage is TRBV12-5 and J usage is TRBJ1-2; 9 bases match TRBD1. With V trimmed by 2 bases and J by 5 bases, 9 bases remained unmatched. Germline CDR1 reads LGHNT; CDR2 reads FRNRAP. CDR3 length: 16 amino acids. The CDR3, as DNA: TGTGCTAGTGGTTTGACCTCGGGACAGGGAGTTTATGGCTACACCTTC. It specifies CASGLTSGQGVYGYTF.

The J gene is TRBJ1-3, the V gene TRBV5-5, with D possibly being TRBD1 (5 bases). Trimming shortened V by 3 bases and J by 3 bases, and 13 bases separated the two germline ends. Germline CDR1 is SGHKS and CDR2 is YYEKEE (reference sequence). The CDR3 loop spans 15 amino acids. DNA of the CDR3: TGTGCCAGCAGCTGGAGCCAGGGCAGTGGAAACACCATATATTTT. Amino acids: CASSWSQGSGNTIYF.

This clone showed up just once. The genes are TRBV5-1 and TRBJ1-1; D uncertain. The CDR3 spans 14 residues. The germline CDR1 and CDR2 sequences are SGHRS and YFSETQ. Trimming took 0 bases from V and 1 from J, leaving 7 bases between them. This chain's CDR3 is CASSLAAGNTEAFF. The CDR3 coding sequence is TGCGCCAGCAGCTTGGCCGCGGGGAACACTGAAGCTTTCTTT.

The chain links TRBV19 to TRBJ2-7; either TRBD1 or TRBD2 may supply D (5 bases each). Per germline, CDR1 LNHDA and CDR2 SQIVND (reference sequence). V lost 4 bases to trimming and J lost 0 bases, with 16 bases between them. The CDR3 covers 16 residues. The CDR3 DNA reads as TGTGCCAGTAGTACCCCCCCCGGGACGAACTCCTACGAGCAGTACTTC. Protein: CASSTPPGTNSYEQYF.